The clone carrying this T cell receptor beta chain was recorded a few times. The sample is drawn from a study of blood T cell repertoires in COVID-19. Study information: COVID-19 samples, acute and convalescent, were from the United States, Italy and Spain. The analysed material was cDNA or gDNA that came from T cells, B-cell-depleted T cells, or PBMCs.

How the authors handled the data: Counts of nucleated cells, estimated from reference gene primer amplification, were obtained. Some clones are missing from TCRdb's copy, which holds only in-frame ones; the method was immunoSEQ multiplex PCR. Clone size and the V and J calls come from that table; the DNA yielded D and trimming. The sample records about 440,000 clones, 80% to 90% being singletons. The CDR3 extends over 13 amino acids. CDR1 and CDR2 (germline): LNHDA, SQIVND (reference sequence). V lost 6 bases to trimming and J lost 3 bases; unmatched junction nucleotides: 2. The sequence was obtained from a young woman with acute or convalescent COVID-19. Sequencing was done on a sample of peripheral blood. The chain combines TRBV19 with TRBJ1-1; 9 bases align to TRBD1. The CDR3 loop is CASSGTGHTEAFF. The CDR3 DNA is TGTGCCAGTAGCGGGACAGGGCACACTGAAGCTTTCTTT.